One and the same sample provided the 32 T cell receptor beta chains below, sequenced in a study of blood T cell repertoires in COVID-19. Repertoires were generated with immunoSEQ multiplex PCR, while TCRdb's copy carries only in-frame clones and drops some. The repertoire holds about 74,000 clones, roughly 86% seen once, with approximately 35% in the top ten. Sequencing was performed on peripheral blood. The receptors derive from a man between 65 and 85 years old with acute or convalescent COVID-19.

The chain recombines TRBV19 with TRBJ2-6; possibly TRBD1 for D (5 bases). This CDR3 contains 14 residues. V was clipped by 6 bases and J by 2 bases, with 8 bases between them. Germline V gives CDR1 LNHDA, CDR2 SQIVND (reference sequence). In DNA form, the CDR3 reads TGTGCCAGTAGAGCCAGGGCTGGGGCCAACGTCCTGACTTTC. This codes for CASRARAGANVLTF.

The gene calls are TRBV18 and TRBJ1-2; maybe TRBD1 (6 bases). V lost 5 bases and J lost 2, with 9 bases in between. CDR1 is KGHSH, CDR2 LQKENI, per germline. The CDR3 is made up of 13 amino acids. The CDR3 here is CASSYTGNYGYTF. The DNA of the CDR3 is TGTGCCAGCTCATACACAGGGAACTATGGCTACACCTTC. The full variable domain, in which reference TRBV18 and TRBJ1-2 provide the parts outside the CDR3, is NAGVMQNPRHLVRRRGQEARLRCSPMKGHSHVYWYRQLPEEGLKFMVYLQKENIIDESGMPKERFSAEFPKEGPSILRIQQVVRGDSAAYFCASSYTGNYGYTFGSGTRLTVV.

A few counts support this clone. The chain couples TRBV5-4 to TRBJ2-7; TRBD1 matches at 7 bases. CDR3 length: 15 amino acids. CDR1 and CDR2 (germline): SGHNT, YYREEE (reference sequence). V shed 3 bases, J shed 3 bases, and the junction held 9 bases outside the gene matches. The DNA for the CDR3 is TGTGCCAGCAGCTCCACAGGGGCCCAACTCTACGAGCAGTACTTC. Encoded protein: CASSSTGAQLYEQYF.

V is TRBV5-8 and J is TRBJ1-3; D not certain. Germline V gives CDR1 SGHTS, CDR2 YDEGEE. V shed 5 bases and J shed 3 bases, with 6 bases lying between them. The CDR3 is made up of 12 amino acids. The CDR3, as DNA: TGTGCCAGCAGGCAGGTTGGAAACACCATATATTTT. Translating gives CASRQVGNTIYF.

This clone was counted only a few times. V gene TRBV6-5 combines with J gene TRBJ1-5; D perhaps matches TRBD1 (5 bases). This CDR3 spans 16 amino acids. Germline V gene data show CDR1 as MNHEY and CDR2 as SVGAGI. V lost 4 bases and J lost 0, with 13 bases in between. The CDR3: CASSSLAGNSNQPQHF. The CDR3 nucleotides are TGTGCCAGCAGTTCCCTGGCAGGGAATAGCAATCAGCCCCAGCATTTT.

The chain joins TRBV6-5 to TRBJ2-2; 8 bases fit TRBD1. Germline CDR1 is MNHEY and CDR2 is SVGAGI. Trimming removed 7 bases from V and 7 bases from J; junction bases left unmatched: 8. This CDR3 comprises 14 residues. CDR3 bases: TGTGCCAGCATCTCAGGGGGCTTAGGCGGGGAGCTGTTTTTT. Its translation: CASISGGLGGELFF.

The chain joins TRBV7-3 to TRBJ2-7; D perhaps matches TRBD2 (6 bases). V dropped 2 bases and J dropped 6 bases, with 11 bases sitting between them. This CDR3 region has 13 residues. CDR1 SGHTA and CDR2 FQGTGA come from the germline V gene. The CDR3 coding sequence is TGTGCCAGCAGCTTAGGTGGCGGGGTCGAGCAGTACTTC. It yields the protein CASSLGGGVEQYF.

The gene calls are TRBV5-1 and TRBJ2-3; 7 nucleotides align to TRBD2. Unmatched junction bases numbered 11, after V lost 0 bases and J lost 4 bases. CDR1 is SGHRS and CDR2 is YFSETQ in the germline V gene. This CDR3 comprises 17 residues. The CDR3 DNA follows: TGCGCCAGCAGCTTGGCGGGTCAGCGGGGTGGGGCAGATACGCAGTATTTT. Amino acids: CASSLAGQRGGADTQYF.

V and J are TRBV4-3 and TRBJ1-6; TRBD1 agrees at 9 bases. CDR1 is LGHNA, CDR2 YSLEER, per germline. V shed 2 bases, J shed 9 bases, and the junction held 8 bases outside the gene matches. This CDR3 has 16 amino acids. Here the CDR3 DNA reads TGCGCCAGCAGCCAATTTGCGGGACAGGGTCCTTCACCCCTCCACTTT. Its protein product is CASSQFAGQGPSPLHF.

The gene calls are TRBV11-2 and TRBJ2-4, with D uncertain. The CDR3 length is 13 residues. Germline assignment: CDR1 SGHAT and CDR2 FQNNGV. The V gene lost 5 bases and the J gene lost 3 bases, with 8 bases spanning the gap. CDR3 sequence: CASSPGIKNIQYF. CDR3 nucleotide sequence: TGTGCCAGCAGCCCTGGCATCAAAAACATTCAGTACTTC.

This chain joins TRBV6-5 and TRBJ2-5, with TRBD1 identical over 7 bases. Per germline, CDR1 MNHEY and CDR2 SVGAGI. The CDR3 covers 15 residues. After removal of 0 bases from V and 5 bases from J, the junction contained 6 bases not matched to a gene. CDR3: CASSYSTTGPETQYF. CDR3 sequence (DNA): TGTGCCAGCAGTTACTCGACGACAGGGCCGGAGACCCAGTACTTC.

The rearrangement joins TRBV5-1 to TRBJ2-1, with TRBD2 matching over 10 bases. The V segment lost 0 bases and the J segment 9 bases; nucleotides outside the gene matches: 6. Germline CDR1 is SGHRS and CDR2 is YFSETQ. This CDR3 comprises 15 residues. The CDR3 here is CASSLGLAGVSEQFF. The CDR3 DNA is TGCGCCAGCAGCTTGGGGCTAGCGGGAGTCAGTGAGCAGTTCTTC.

In this sample, this clone turned up once. The chain joins TRBV6-5 to TRBJ1-1, with D tentatively TRBD1 (5 bases). The germline CDR1 and CDR2 sequences are MNHEY and SVGAGI. V gave up 7 bases and J gave up 1 base, with 10 bases separating them. The CDR3 runs 13 residues. The chain's CDR3 is CASTSTANTEAFF. In nucleotides, the CDR3 is TGTGCCAGCACCTCGACAGCGAACACTGAAGCTTTCTTT.

The chain combines TRBV7-2 with TRBJ2-7; the match to TRBD2 covers 15 bases. Germline CDR1 SGHTA, CDR2 FQGNSA. The CDR3 runs to 15 residues. Losses at the gene ends were 4 bases for V and 6 bases for J; bases not matched to a gene: 4. Here the CDR3 reads CASSSGTSGRREQYF. The CDR3 bases are TGTGCCAGCAGCTCGGGGACTAGCGGGAGGCGCGAGCAGTACTTC.

V gene TRBV29-1 combines with J gene TRBJ1-2; the D gene is possibly TRBD1 (5 bases). From germline, CDR1 is SQVTM and CDR2 ANQGSEA. The CDR3 is 11 residues long. Deletions cut 3 bases from V and 10 bases from J, with 12 bases between. Here the CDR3 DNA reads TGCAGCGTTGATGGCCCGGGGGACTACACCTTC. This encodes CSVDGPGDYTF.

The V gene is TRBV5-5, the J gene TRBJ2-6; D call uncertain. The CDR3 is 17 amino acids. The germline V gene has CDR1 SGHKS and CDR2 YYEKEE (reference sequence). Trimming took 3 bases from V and 0 from J, leaving 13 bases between them. Written as DNA, the CDR3 is TGTGCCAGCAGCTATGGCTTTCGGAGCTCTGGGGCCAACGTCCTGACTTTC. Its protein product is CASSYGFRSSGANVLTF.

The rearrangement uses TRBV5-6 and TRBJ1-5, with 9 bases matching TRBD1. The CDR3 loop spans 16 amino acids. CDR1 is SGHDT, CDR2 YYEEEE, per germline. V shed 1 base and J 5 bases; nucleotides not matched to a gene: 7. The CDR3 loop is CASSLRTGAMDQPQHF. In nucleotides, the CDR3 is TGTGCCAGCAGCTTGCGGACAGGGGCGATGGATCAGCCCCAGCATTTT.

The CDR3 reads CASSYRGSNTIYF. The CDR3 DNA reads as TGTGCCAGCAGTTACCGAGGATCAAACACCATATATTTT. The V gene is TRBV6-5, the J gene TRBJ1-3; no clear D. The V gene's germline CDR1 is MNHEY and CDR2 SVGAGI. V dropped 2 bases and J dropped 6 bases, with 8 bases sitting between them. The CDR3 sequence is 13 residues long.

The sample holds one count of this clone. The CDR3 loop is CASSDPPGAQYF. The DNA of the CDR3 is TGTGCCAGCAGTGACCCTCCGGGGGCGCAGTATTTT. The chain joins TRBV6-4 to TRBJ2-3; perhaps TRBD2 as D (6 bases). CDR1 is MRHNA, CDR2 SNTAGT, per germline. V lost 2 bases to trimming and J lost 10 bases, with 10 bases between them. The CDR3 spans 12 residues.

The genes are TRBV28 and TRBJ1-1; possible D gene TRBD1, 6 bases. The CDR3 loop spans 13 amino acids. V was shortened by 5 bases and J by 6 bases, with 13 bases between the two germline ends. Germline loops: CDR1 MDHEN, CDR2 SYDVKM. The CDR3 loop is CASSPGQPSEAFF. CDR3 coding DNA: TGTGCCAGCAGTCCCGGACAGCCCTCTGAAGCTTTCTTT.

The rearrangement joins TRBV2 to TRBJ2-7; weak D call: TRBD2 (5 bases). With 6 bases removed from V and 0 bases from J, the gap between germline ends came to 9 bases. The CDR3 is 13 residues long. Germline loops: CDR1 SNHLY, CDR2 FYNNEI. The CDR3 protein is CASRDSSSYEQYF. CDR3 DNA: TGTGCCAGCAGGGACTCCAGCTCCTACGAGCAGTACTTC.

This clone was seen a few times. The rearrangement uses TRBV7-3 and TRBJ2-1; 7 bases align to TRBD2. This CDR3 is built from 15 residues. With V trimmed by 5 bases and J by 4 bases, 8 bases remained unmatched. Per the germline V gene, CDR1 is SGHTA and CDR2 is FQGTGA. Written as DNA, the CDR3 is TGTGCCAGCAGCCCAACTAGCGCCGATTACAATGAGCAGTTCTTC. This codes for CASSPTSADYNEQFF.

The rearrangement links TRBV6-2 or TRBV6-3 to TRBJ1-5; 7 bases are a match to TRBD1. The J segment lost 0 bases and the V segment lost 6 bases, leaving 11 bases of the junction unmatched. CDR3 length equals 17 residues. Germline V gene sequence: CDR1 MNHEY, CDR2 SVGEGT. The CDR3 reads CASSWGATGYSNQPQHF. The CDR3 nucleotides read TGTGCCAGCAGCTGGGGGGCGACAGGGTATAGCAATCAGCCCCAGCATTTT.

The V and J genes are TRBV3-1 (or the pseudogene TRBV3-2) and TRBJ2-7, with unresolved D. CDR3 length equals 15 residues. Per germline, CDR1 LGHDT and CDR2 YNNKEL (reference sequence). V lost 0 bases and J lost 2, with 11 bases in between. CDR3: CASSQDLGSTYEQYF. The DNA for the CDR3 is TGTGCCAGCAGCCAAGATTTGGGCAGTACCTACGAGCAGTACTTC.

This clone has just a few counts. Here the CDR3 reads CASSGGQGYNSPLHF. CDR3 coding DNA: TGTGCCAGCAGTGGGGGGCAAGGCTATAATTCACCCCTCCACTTT. The chain employs TRBV2 and TRBJ1-6, with D possibly TRBD1 on 6 matching bases. CDR3 length: 15 amino acids. V lost 4 bases and J lost 3, with 10 bases in between. From germline, CDR1 is SNHLY and CDR2 FYNNEI.

V usage is TRBV7-9 and J usage is TRBJ1-1; tentative D call: TRBD1 (5 bases). The germline CDR1 and CDR2 sequences are SEHNR and FQNEAQ (reference sequence). The V and J ends lost 0 bases and 3 bases respectively, with 14 bases between them. The CDR3 consists of 16 residues. CDR3 protein: CASSLAGQGAYTEAFF. CDR3 nucleotides: TGTGCCAGCAGCTTAGCGGGCCAAGGGGCCTACACTGAAGCTTTCTTT.

V and J are TRBV5-5 and TRBJ2-5, with 9 nucleotides matching TRBD1. J was trimmed by 7 bases and V by 5 bases; bases with no gene match: 9. The length of the CDR3 is 14 residues. In germline, CDR1 is SGHKS, CDR2 YYEKEE (reference sequence). The CDR3: CASRETGGGGTQYF. CDR3 coding DNA: TGTGCCAGCAGGGAAACAGGGGGCGGGGGGACCCAGTACTTC.

The chain recombines TRBV9 with TRBJ1-5, with D possibly TRBD1 on 6 matching bases. Looked up from germline, CDR1 is SGDLS and CDR2 is YYNGEE. The V gene lost 3 bases and the J gene lost 1 base, with 11 bases spanning the gap. There are 15 residues in the CDR3. CDR3 amino acids: CASSAQGSSNQPQHF. CDR3 nucleotides: TGTGCCAGCAGCGCACAGGGATCGAGCAATCAGCCCCAGCATTTT.

V is TRBV6-5 and J is TRBJ2-2; 11 nucleotides align to TRBD1. The V segment lost 2 bases and the J segment 6 bases; nucleotides outside the gene matches: 2. The germline gives CDR1 MNHEY, CDR2 SVGAGI. This CDR3 comprises 15 residues. CDR3 sequence (DNA): TGTGCCAGCAGTTACCTGGGACAGGGGGCCGGGGAGCTGTTTTTT. As protein: CASSYLGQGAGELFF.

The gene calls are TRBV7-3 and TRBJ2-2, with D perhaps TRBD1 (6 bases). This CDR3 is built from 16 residues. Deletions cut 5 bases from V and 6 bases from J, with 19 bases between. Per germline, CDR1 SGHTA and CDR2 FQGTGA. CDR3 residues: CASSPGRGKGAGELFF. The CDR3 DNA reads TGTGCCAGCAGCCCCGGCAGGGGAAAAGGCGCCGGGGAGCTGTTTTTT.

The V and J genes are TRBV6-5 and TRBJ2-7, with D maybe TRBD1 (6 bases). Germline assignment: CDR1 MNHEY and CDR2 SVGAGI. V lost 5 bases and J lost 2, with 16 bases in between. The CDR3 length is 15 residues. In nucleotides, the CDR3 is TGTGCCAGCAGTCGACCCCAGGGGAATACCTACGAGCAGTACTTC. This codes for CASSRPQGNTYEQYF.

V and J are TRBV6-1 and TRBJ2-7; 8 bases are a match to TRBD1. This CDR3 is built from 16 residues. The V segment lost 5 bases and the J segment 0 bases; nucleotides outside the gene matches: 9. Germline V lookup: CDR1 MNHNS, CDR2 SASEGT. The CDR3 spells CASSQGQGASSYEQYF. CDR3 bases: TGTGCCAGCAGTCAAGGACAGGGCGCAAGCTCCTACGAGCAGTACTTC.